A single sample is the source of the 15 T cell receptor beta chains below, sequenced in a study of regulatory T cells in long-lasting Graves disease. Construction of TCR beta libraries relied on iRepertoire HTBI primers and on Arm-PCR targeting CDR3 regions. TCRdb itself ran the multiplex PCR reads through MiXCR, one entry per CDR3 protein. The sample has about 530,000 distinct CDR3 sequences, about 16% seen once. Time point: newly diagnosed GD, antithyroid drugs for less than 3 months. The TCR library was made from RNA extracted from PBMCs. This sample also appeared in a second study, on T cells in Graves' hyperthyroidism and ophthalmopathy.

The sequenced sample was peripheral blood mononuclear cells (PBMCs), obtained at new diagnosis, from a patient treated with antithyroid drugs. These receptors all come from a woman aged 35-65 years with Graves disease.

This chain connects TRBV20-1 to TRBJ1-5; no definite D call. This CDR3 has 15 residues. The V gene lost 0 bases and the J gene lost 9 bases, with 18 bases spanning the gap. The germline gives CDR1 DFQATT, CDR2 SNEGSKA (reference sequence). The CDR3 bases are TGCAGTGCTAGAGATAGTACAGCGACCTTTGGGCCCCAGCATTTT. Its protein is CSARDSTATFGPQHF.

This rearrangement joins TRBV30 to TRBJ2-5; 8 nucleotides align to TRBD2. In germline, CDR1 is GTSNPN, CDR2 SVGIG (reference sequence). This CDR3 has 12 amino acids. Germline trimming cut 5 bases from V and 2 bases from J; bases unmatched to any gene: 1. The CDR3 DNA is TGTGCCTGGGCTAGCGGGCAAGAGACCCAGTACTTC. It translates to CAWASGQETQYF.

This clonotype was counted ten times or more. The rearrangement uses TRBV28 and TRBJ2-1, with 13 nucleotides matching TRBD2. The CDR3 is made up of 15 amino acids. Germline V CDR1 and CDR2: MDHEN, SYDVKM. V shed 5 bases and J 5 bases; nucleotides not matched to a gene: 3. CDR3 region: CASSILAGGNNEQFF. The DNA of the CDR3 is TGTGCCAGCAGTATACTAGCGGGGGGGAACAATGAGCAGTTCTTC.

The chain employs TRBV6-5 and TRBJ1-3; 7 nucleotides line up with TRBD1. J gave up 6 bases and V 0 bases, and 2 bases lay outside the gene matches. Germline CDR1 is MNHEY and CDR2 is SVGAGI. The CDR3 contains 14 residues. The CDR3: CASSYSGQLNTIYF. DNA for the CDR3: TGTGCCAGCAGTTACTCGGGACAGCTAAACACCATATATTTT.

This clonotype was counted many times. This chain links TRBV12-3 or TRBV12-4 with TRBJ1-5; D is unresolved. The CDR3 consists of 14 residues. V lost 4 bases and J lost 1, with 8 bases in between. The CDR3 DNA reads TGTGCCAGCAGTTCAGTGACGAGCAATCAGCCCCAGCATTTT. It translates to CASSSVTSNQPQHF.

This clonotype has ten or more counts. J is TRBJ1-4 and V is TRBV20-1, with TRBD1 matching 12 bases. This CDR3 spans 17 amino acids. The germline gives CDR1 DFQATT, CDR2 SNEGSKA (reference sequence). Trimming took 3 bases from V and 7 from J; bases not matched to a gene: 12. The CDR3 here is CSASDRDRGRRGEKLFF. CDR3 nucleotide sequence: TGCAGTGCTAGTGATAGGGACAGGGGGCGTCGGGGTGAAAAACTGTTTTTT.

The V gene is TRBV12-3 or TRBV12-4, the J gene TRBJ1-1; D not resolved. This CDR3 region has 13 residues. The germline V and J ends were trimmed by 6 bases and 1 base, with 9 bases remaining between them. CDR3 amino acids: CASRPSWNTEAFF. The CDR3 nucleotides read TGTGCCAGCAGGCCCTCGTGGAACACTGAAGCTTTCTTT.

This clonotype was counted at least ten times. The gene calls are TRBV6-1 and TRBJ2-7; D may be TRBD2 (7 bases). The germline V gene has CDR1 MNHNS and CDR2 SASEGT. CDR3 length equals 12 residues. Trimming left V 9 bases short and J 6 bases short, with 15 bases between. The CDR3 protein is CASRAGEGEQYF. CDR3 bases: TGTGCCAGTCGCGCAGGGGAGGGCGAGCAGTACTTC.

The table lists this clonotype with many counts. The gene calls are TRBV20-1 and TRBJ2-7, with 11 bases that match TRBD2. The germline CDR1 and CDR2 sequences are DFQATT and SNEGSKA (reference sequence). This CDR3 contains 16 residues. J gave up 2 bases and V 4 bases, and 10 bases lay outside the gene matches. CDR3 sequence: CSAKYSGGVRPYEQYF. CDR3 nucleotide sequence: TGCAGTGCTAAATATAGCGGGGGGGTACGACCCTACGAGCAGTACTTC.

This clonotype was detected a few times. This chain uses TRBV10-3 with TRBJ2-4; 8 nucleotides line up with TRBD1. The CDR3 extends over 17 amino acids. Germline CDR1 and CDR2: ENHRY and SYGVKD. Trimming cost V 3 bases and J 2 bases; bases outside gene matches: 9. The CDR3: CAISDPDRDETKNIQYF. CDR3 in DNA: TGTGCCATCAGTGACCCGGACAGGGATGAAACCAAAAACATTCAGTACTTC.

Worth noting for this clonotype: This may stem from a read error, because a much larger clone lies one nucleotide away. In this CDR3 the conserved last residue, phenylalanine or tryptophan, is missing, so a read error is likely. The CDR3 here is CASSEAVGSYSNQPQHS. CDR3 in DNA: TGTGCCAGCAGTGAAGCGGTGGGCTCCTATAGCAATCAGCCCCAGCATTCT. The chain couples TRBV6-2 or TRBV6-3 to TRBJ1-5; D is ambiguous. V lost 5 bases to trimming and J lost 0 bases, with 17 bases between them. The germline gives CDR1 MNHEY, CDR2 SVGEGT. This CDR3 spans 17 amino acids.

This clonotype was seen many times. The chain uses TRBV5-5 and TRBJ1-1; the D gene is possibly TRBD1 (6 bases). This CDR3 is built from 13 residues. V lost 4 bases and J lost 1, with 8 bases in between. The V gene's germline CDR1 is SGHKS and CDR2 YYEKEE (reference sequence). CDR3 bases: TGTGCCAGCAGCGAGACAGGGAACACTGAAGCTTTCTTT. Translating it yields CASSETGNTEAFF.

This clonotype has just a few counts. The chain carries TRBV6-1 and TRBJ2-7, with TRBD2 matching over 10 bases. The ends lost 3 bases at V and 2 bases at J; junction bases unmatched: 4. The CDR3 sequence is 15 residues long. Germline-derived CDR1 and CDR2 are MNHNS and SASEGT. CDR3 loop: CASSDLAGGTYEQYF. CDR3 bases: TGTGCCAGCAGTGACTTAGCGGGGGGCACCTACGAGCAGTACTTC.

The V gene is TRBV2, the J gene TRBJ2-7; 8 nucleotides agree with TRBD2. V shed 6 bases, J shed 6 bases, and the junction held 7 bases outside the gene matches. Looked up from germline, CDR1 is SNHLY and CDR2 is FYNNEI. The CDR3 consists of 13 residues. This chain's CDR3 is CASRQAGVCEQYF. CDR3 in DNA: TGTGCCAGCAGACAAGCGGGGGTCTGCGAGCAGTACTTC.

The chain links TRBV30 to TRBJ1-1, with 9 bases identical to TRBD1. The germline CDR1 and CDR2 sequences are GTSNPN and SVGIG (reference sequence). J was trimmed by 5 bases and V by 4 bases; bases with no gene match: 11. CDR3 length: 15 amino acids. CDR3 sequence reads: CAWTRGQGFFTEAFF. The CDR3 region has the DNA TGTGCCTGGACCAGGGGACAGGGATTTTTTACTGAAGCTTTCTTT.